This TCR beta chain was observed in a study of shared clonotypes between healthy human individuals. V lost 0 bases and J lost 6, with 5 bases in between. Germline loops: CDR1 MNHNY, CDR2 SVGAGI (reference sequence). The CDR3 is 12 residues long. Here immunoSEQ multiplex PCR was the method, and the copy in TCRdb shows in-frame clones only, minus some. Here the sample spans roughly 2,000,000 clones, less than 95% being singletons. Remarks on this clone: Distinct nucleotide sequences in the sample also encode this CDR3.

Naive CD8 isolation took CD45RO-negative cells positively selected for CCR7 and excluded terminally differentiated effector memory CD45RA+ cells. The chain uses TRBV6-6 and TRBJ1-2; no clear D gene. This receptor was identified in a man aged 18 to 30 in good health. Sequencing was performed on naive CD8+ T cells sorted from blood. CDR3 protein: CASSYSTDGYTF. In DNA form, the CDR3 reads TGTGCCAGCAGTTACTCGACCGATGGCTACACCTTC.